The 8 T cell receptor beta chains below all came from one sample that was sequenced in a study of blood T cell repertoires in COVID-19. Sequencing used immunoSEQ multiplex PCR; TCRdb keeps in-frame clones, though not all of them. The table includes about 110,000 clones, approximately 90% detected once. The sequenced sample was peripheral blood. The origin of the receptors is a woman aged 45-65 years with acute or convalescent COVID-19.

This rearrangement joins TRBV5-1 to TRBJ2-1; TRBD1 agrees at 8 bases. This CDR3 has 16 residues. The germline V gene encodes CDR1 SGHRS and CDR2 YFSETQ. The V gene end was trimmed by 0 bases and the J gene end by 3 bases; junction bases not matched to a gene: 5. In DNA, the CDR3 is TGCGCCAGCAGCTTGGGGACAGGGATCAACTACAATGAGCAGTTCTTC. Protein sequence: CASSLGTGINYNEQFF.

This clone has only a few counts. V is TRBV28 and J is TRBJ1-3, with no clear D. V dropped 3 bases and J dropped 4 bases, with 7 bases sitting between them. Germline V gene lookup returns CDR1 MDHEN and CDR2 SYDVKM. CDR3 length equals 13 residues. The CDR3 DNA follows: TGTGCCAGCAGTTTGGGCAGGGGAAACACCATATATTTT. Amino acid sequence: CASSLGRGNTIYF.

This clone was seen a handful of times. V and J are TRBV14 and TRBJ2-3; TRBD1 matches 8 bases. The CDR3 has 15 residues. CDR1 SGHDN and CDR2 FVKESK come from the germline V gene. J was trimmed by 5 bases and V by 4 bases; bases with no gene match: 8. The CDR3 is CASSPGGDFRDTQYF. The CDR3 DNA follows: TGTGCCAGCAGCCCAGGGGGCGATTTTAGAGATACGCAGTATTTT.

This rearrangement joins TRBV5-1 to TRBJ2-5, with a tentative D call TRBD1 (6 bases). V shed 2 bases and J shed 1 base, with 9 bases lying between them. Per germline, CDR1 SGHRS and CDR2 YFSETQ. This CDR3 comprises 14 residues. The CDR3 reads CASSFGQPQETQYF. The CDR3 DNA reads as TGCGCCAGCAGCTTCGGACAGCCCCAAGAGACCCAGTACTTC.

V usage is TRBV30 and J usage is TRBJ2-7; 10 nucleotides match TRBD2. V lost 2 bases, J lost 4 bases, and 5 bases stayed unmatched. The CDR3 has 14 residues. In germline, CDR1 is GTSNPN, CDR2 SVGIG (reference sequence). This CDR3 reads CAWSSGGDLYEQYF. The CDR3 nucleotides read TGTGCCTGGAGTAGCGGGGGGGATTTATACGAGCAGTACTTC.

CDR3 bases: TGTGCCAGTAAGGACCGGGACAGGAGCACAGATACGCAGTATTTT. Residues: CASKDRDRSTDTQYF. The chain uses TRBV19 and TRBJ2-3, with 8 bases that match TRBD1. Trimming at V came to 7 bases and at J to 0 bases, leaving 6 bases not matched to a gene. The germline gives CDR1 LNHDA, CDR2 SQIVND (reference sequence). The CDR3 contains 15 residues.

The chain carries TRBV3-1 (or the pseudogene TRBV3-2) and TRBJ2-4, with D hard to call. V lost 1 base and J 0 bases, leaving 10 bases between the germline ends. This CDR3 comprises 16 residues. Germline V gene sequence: CDR1 LGHDT, CDR2 YNNKEL (reference sequence). CDR3 sequence reads: CASSQAGTIAKNIQYF. The CDR3 DNA is TGTGCCAGCAGCCAAGCAGGCACGATAGCCAAAAACATTCAGTACTTC.

The V call is TRBV6-5, the J call TRBJ1-2; 10 positions agree with TRBD1. With 5 bases clipped from V and 10 bases from J, the junction kept 10 bases outside the gene matches. This CDR3 region has 14 residues. The germline V gene has CDR1 MNHEY and CDR2 SVGAGI. The DNA for the CDR3 is TGTGCCAGCAGTACCCGACAGGGGGCCAGCCACTACACCTTC. Its protein is CASSTRQGASHYTF.